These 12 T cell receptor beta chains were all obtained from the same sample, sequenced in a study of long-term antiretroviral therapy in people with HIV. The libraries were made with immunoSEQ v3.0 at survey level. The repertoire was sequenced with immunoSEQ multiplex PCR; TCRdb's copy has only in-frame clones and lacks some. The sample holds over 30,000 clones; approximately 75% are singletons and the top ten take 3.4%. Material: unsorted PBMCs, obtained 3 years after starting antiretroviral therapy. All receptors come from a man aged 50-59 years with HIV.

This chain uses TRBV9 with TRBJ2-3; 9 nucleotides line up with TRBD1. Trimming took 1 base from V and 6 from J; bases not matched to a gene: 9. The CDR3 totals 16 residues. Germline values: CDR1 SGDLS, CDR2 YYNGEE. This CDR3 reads CASSVSTGGWWDTQYF. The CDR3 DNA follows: TGTGCCAGCAGCGTATCAACAGGGGGCTGGTGGGATACGCAGTATTTT.

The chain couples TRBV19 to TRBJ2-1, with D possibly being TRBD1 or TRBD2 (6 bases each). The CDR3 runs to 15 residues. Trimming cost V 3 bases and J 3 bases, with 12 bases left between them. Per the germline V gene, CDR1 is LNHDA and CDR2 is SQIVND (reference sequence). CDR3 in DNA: TGTGCCAGTAGTATGGCCGGGGGCGGCTACAATGAGCAGTTCTTC. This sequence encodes CASSMAGGGYNEQFF.

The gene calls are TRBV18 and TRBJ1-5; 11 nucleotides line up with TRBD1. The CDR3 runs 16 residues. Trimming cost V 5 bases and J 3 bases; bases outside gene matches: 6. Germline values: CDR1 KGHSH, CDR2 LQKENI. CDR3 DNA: TGTGCCAGCTCATCCGGGACAGGGGGAACCAATCAGCCCCAGCATTTT. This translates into CASSSGTGGTNQPQHF.

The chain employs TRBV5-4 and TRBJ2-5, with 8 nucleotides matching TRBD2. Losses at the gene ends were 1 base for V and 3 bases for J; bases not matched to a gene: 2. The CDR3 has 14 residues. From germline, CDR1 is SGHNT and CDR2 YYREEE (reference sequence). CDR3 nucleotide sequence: TGTGCCAGCAGCTTGCGAGCGGGAGAAGAGACCCAGTACTTC. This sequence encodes CASSLRAGEETQYF.

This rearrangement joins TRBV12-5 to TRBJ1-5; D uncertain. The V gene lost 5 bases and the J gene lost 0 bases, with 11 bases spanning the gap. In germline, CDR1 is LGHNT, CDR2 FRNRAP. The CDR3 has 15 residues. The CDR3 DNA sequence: TGTGCTAGTGGTCGCGGACGGATTAGCAATCAGCCCCAGCATTTT. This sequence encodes CASGRGRISNQPQHF.

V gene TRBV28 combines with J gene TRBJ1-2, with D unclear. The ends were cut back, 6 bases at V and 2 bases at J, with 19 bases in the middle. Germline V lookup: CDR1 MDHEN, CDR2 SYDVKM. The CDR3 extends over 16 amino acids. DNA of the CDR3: TGTGCCAGCAGACCACAAGGCAGCACCAGCAACTATGGCTACACCTTC. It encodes CASRPQGSTSNYGYTF.

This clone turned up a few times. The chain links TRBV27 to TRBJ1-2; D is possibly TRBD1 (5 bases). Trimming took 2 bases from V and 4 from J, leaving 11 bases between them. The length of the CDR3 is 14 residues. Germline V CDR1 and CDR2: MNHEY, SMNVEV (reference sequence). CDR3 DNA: TGTGCCAGCAGTTTAGGGGGTCAGCCCTATGGCTACACCTTC. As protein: CASSLGGQPYGYTF.

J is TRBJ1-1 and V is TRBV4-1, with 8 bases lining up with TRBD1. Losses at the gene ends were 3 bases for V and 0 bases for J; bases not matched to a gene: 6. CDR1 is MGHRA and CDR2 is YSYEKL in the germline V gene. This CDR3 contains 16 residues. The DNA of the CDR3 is TGCGCCAGCAGCCATTTTTCAGGGGGCTTGAACACTGAAGCTTTCTTT. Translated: CASSHFSGGLNTEAFF.

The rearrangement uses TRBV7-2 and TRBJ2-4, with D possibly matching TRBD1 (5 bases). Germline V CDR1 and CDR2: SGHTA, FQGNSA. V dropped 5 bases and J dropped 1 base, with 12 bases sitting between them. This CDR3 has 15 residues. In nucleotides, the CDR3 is TGTGCCAGCAGCCCAGGGAATCAGGCCAAAAACATTCAGTACTTC. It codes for CASSPGNQAKNIQYF. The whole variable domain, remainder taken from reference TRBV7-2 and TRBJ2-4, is GAGVSQSPSNKVTEKGKDVELRCDPISGHTALYWYRQSLGQGLEFLIYFQGNSAPDKSGLPSDRFSAERTGGSVSTLTIQRTQQEDSAVYLCASSPGNQAKNIQYFGAGTRLSVL.

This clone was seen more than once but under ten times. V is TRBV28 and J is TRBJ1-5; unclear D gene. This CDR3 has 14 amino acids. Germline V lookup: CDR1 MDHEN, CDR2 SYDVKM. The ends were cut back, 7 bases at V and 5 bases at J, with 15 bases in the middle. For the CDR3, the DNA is TGTGCCAGCATTGGAGGGCAGGCTGATCAGCCCCAGCATTTT. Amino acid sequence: CASIGGQADQPQHF. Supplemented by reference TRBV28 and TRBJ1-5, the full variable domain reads DVKVTQSSRYLVKRTGEKVFLECVQDMDHENMFWYRQDPGLGLRLIYFSYDVKMKEKGDIPEGYSVSREKKERFSLILESASTNQTSMYLCASIGGQADQPQHFGDGTRLSIL.

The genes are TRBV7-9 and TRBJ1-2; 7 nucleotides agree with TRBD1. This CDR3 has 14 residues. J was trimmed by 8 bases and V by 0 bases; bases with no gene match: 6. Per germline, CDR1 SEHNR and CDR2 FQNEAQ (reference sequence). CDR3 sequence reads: CASSLADRARGYTF. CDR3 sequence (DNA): TGTGCCAGCAGCTTAGCCGACAGGGCCAGGGGCTACACCTTC.

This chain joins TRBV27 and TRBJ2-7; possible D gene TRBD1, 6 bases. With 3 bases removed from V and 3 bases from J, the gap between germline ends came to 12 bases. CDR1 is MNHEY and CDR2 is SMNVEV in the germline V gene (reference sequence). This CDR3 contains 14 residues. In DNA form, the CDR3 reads TGTGCCAGCAGTTTGAGGGACACCCTCTACGAGCAGTACTTC. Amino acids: CASSLRDTLYEQYF.